A single sample gave rise to the 17 T cell receptor beta chains below, sequenced in a study of lung T cells in sarcoidosis with Löfgren's syndrome. MiXCR, applied by TCRdb to the reads, yields one record per CDR3 protein. Of roughly 63,000 distinct CDR3 sequences detected, 21% appear once; the ten largest clones hold about 2.2%. The material sequenced was CD4+ T cells from PBMCs. These TCRs come from a human donor with sarcoidosis (Löfgren's syndrome or another form), or a control subject (not recorded which).

This chain joins TRBV3-1 and TRBJ2-3; 7 nucleotides line up with TRBD2. The CDR3 has 17 residues. Germline-derived CDR1 and CDR2 are LGHDT and YNNKEL (reference sequence). The V and J ends lost 3 bases and 0 bases, in that order; junction bases with no gene match: 9. CDR3 in amino acids: CASSHRQREASTDTQYF. Written as DNA, the CDR3 is TGTGCCAGCAGCCATCGGCAGCGGGAAGCTAGCACAGATACGCAGTATTTT.

This clonotype was seen ten or more times. This chain joins TRBV4-2 and TRBJ2-7, with TRBD1 identical over 8 bases. CDR1 LGHNA and CDR2 YNFKEQ come from the germline V gene. The V segment lost 4 bases and the J segment 3 bases; nucleotides outside the gene matches: 11. The CDR3 length is 16 residues. The CDR3 sequence is CASSLITGQENYEQYF. DNA of the CDR3: TGTGCCAGCAGCCTGATCACGGGACAGGAGAACTACGAGCAGTACTTC.

As for this clonotype: Being one base from a much bigger clone, this may be a read error. The chain combines TRBV6-1 with TRBJ2-7, with TRBD2 matching over 7 bases. The CDR3 length is 15 residues. With 8 bases clipped from V and 0 bases from J, the junction kept 10 bases outside the gene matches. Germline CDR1 reads MNHNS; CDR2 reads SASEGT. CDR3 coding DNA: TGTGCCAGCCCCCCCCGCGGGAGCCTCTCCTACGAGCAGTACTTC. The encoded protein is CASPPRGSLSYEQYF.

This clonotype was found a few times. CDR3 bases: TGTGCCAGCAGCTTAGTAGGAATCGAGCAGTACGTC. Amino acids: CASSLVGIEQYV. The rearrangement joins TRBV7-9 to TRBJ2-7; D is unresolved. Between the trimmed V and J ends, which lost 1 base and 6 bases, there was a span of 7 bases. This CDR3 region has 12 residues. Germline V gene sequence: CDR1 SEHNR, CDR2 FQNEAQ (reference sequence).

V usage is TRBV5-1 and J usage is TRBJ1-1; TRBD1 agrees at 10 bases. In germline, CDR1 is SGHRS, CDR2 YFSETQ. The CDR3 has 12 amino acids. V was pared by 5 bases and J by 8 bases, with 3 bases of the junction left unmatched. The CDR3 here is CASRGTGVEAFF. The CDR3 DNA follows: TGCGCCAGCAGAGGGACAGGGGTGGAAGCTTTCTTT.

Regarding this clonotype: Being one base from a much bigger clone, this may be a read error. This chain joins TRBV6-6 and TRBJ2-7; no clear D. The length of the CDR3 is 11 residues. The germline gives CDR1 MNHNY, CDR2 SVGAGI (reference sequence). The CDR3 bases are TGTGCCGGCAGTTACTCCGGGTGGGAGTACTTC. Translation gives CAGSYSGWEYF.

The chain links TRBV11-2 to TRBJ2-7, with TRBD2 as a possible D gene (6 bases). Germline CDR1 SGHAT, CDR2 FQNNGV. This CDR3 contains 15 residues. The V gene lost 2 bases and the J gene lost 3 bases, with 14 bases spanning the gap. In nucleotides, the CDR3 is TGTGCCAGCAGCTTATTCGGGGGAGGTGGCTACGAGCAGTACTTC. Protein: CASSLFGGGGYEQYF.

The chain joins TRBV10-3 to TRBJ2-1; 7 bases are shared with TRBD2. The length of the CDR3 is 15 residues. The ends lost 2 bases at V and 4 bases at J; junction bases unmatched: 5. Germline loops: CDR1 ENHRY, CDR2 SYGVKD. In DNA, the CDR3 is TGTGCCATCAGTGAGGGGTCTAGCGGATACAATGAGCAGTTCTTC. Amino acids: CAISEGSSGYNEQFF.

Many counts were recorded for this clonotype. V is TRBV6-1 and J is TRBJ2-1, with D maybe TRBD2 (5 bases). V was shortened by 10 bases and J by 3 bases, with 16 bases between the two germline ends. The CDR3 sequence is 14 residues long. CDR1 is MNHNS, CDR2 SASEGT, per germline. For the CDR3, the DNA is TGTGCCACCCGGCCGGCGGGTGTCTACAATGAGCAGTTCTTC. Its protein is CATRPAGVYNEQFF.

A note on this clonotype: A much larger clone is a single base away; this may be a read error. This chain uses TRBV4-1 with TRBJ2-1; TRBD2 is a possible D gene (6 bases). The V and J ends lost 1 base and 8 bases respectively, with 12 bases between them. Per the germline V gene, CDR1 is MGHRA and CDR2 is YSYEKL. The CDR3 runs 14 residues. The CDR3 here is CASSQGARRDEQFF. Here the CDR3 DNA reads TGCGCCAGCAGCCAAGGTGCTCGGAGGGATGAGCAGTTCTTC.

The gene calls are TRBV7-2 and TRBJ2-7; the D gene is possibly TRBD1 (6 bases). Trimming removed 2 bases at V and 2 bases at J, with 7 bases between. The CDR3 runs 13 residues. Per germline, CDR1 SGHTA and CDR2 FQGNSA. CDR3 sequence: CASSLRTAYEQYF. The CDR3, as DNA: TGTGCCAGCAGCTTAAGGACAGCCTACGAGCAGTACTTC.

As for this clonotype: As the CDR3 is not closed by the conserved phenylalanine or tryptophan, this likely results from a read error. The chain uses TRBV4-1 and TRBJ1-2, with D possibly TRBD1 on 6 matching bases. Germline CDR1 MGHRA, CDR2 YSYEKL. CDR3 length: 15 residues. Trimming removed 4 bases at V and 3 bases at J, with 15 bases between. The CDR3 sequence: CASSRQQDSYYGYTL. The CDR3 coding sequence is TGCGCCAGCAGCCGGCAACAGGACAGTTACTATGGCTACACCCTC.

This clonotype was counted ten times or more. J is TRBJ1-5 and V is TRBV7-2, with 8 bases fitting TRBD1. CDR3 size: 15 residues. The germline V gene has CDR1 SGHTA and CDR2 FQGNSA. V shed 1 base, J shed 7 bases, and the junction held 6 bases outside the gene matches. CDR3: CASSLVQGAGQPQHF. CDR3 nucleotide sequence: TGTGCCAGCAGCTTAGTCCAGGGGGCGGGACAGCCCCAGCATTTT.

This clonotype was counted many times. The J gene is TRBJ2-7, the V gene TRBV4-2, with 10 bases aligning to TRBD1. This CDR3 region has 14 residues. CDR1 and CDR2 (germline): LGHNA, YNFKEQ. With 4 bases clipped from V and 1 base from J, the junction kept 1 base outside the gene matches. CDR3 in DNA: TGTGCCAGCAGCCGGGGACAGGGGTCCTACGAGCAGTACTTC. Its translation is CASSRGQGSYEQYF.

This clonotype has a count of ten or more. This chain connects TRBV6-1 to TRBJ1-5, with D possibly being TRBD1 (6 bases). CDR1 and CDR2 from the germline V gene are MNHNS and SASEGT. The V and J ends lost 5 bases and 8 bases respectively, with 16 bases between them. This CDR3 region has 14 residues. The CDR3 region has the DNA TGTGCCAGCAGTCTCTCAGGGGCTTCCGAGCCCCAGCATTTT. The encoded protein is CASSLSGASEPQHF.

There are a few counts of this clonotype. This chain links TRBV10-2 with TRBJ1-1, with D perhaps matching TRBD1 (6 bases). This CDR3 contains 12 residues. Germline values: CDR1 WSHSY, CDR2 SAAADI. V was shortened by 8 bases and J by 3 bases, with 10 bases between the two germline ends. CDR3 sequence: CASGGTYTEAFF. CDR3 coding DNA: TGCGCCAGCGGCGGGACATACACTGAAGCTTTCTTT.

CDR3 sequence reads: CASSSGKRSTGQRTDTQYF. The DNA for the CDR3 is TGCGCCAGCAGCTCCGGCAAACGTTCGACAGGGCAGCGCACAGATACGCAGTATTTT. V usage is TRBV5-1 and J usage is TRBJ2-3; 7 bases match TRBD1. The germline CDR1 and CDR2 sequences are SGHRS and YFSETQ. The CDR3 extends over 19 amino acids. Trimming cost V 3 bases and J 1 base; bases outside gene matches: 17. The variable domain in full, completed from reference TRBV5-1 and TRBJ2-3, reads KAGVTQTPRYLIKTRGQQVTLSCSPISGHRSVSWYQQTPGQGLQFLFEYFSETQRNKGNFPGRFSGRQFSNSRSEMNVSTLELGDSALYLCASSSGKRSTGQRTDTQYFGPGTRLTVL.